Listed here are 14 T cell receptor beta chains from one sample, sequenced in a study of T and B cells in COVID-19 patients. Each TRB amplification used about 250-550 ng of genomic DNA from blood. TRB rearrangements were amplified by multiplex PCR with BIOMED2 TRB-A/B primers. TCRdb re-derived calls from the multiplex PCR reads in MiXCR, one entry per CDR3 protein. This sample has thousands of distinct CDR3 sequences, with roughly a quarter found just once. Specimen: blood. These receptors were collected from a human donor with active COVID-19. The donor label of this sample is uncertain.

This clonotype was picked up one time. A single base separates this from a much larger clone, so it may be a read error. J is TRBJ2-2 and V is TRBV6-2 or TRBV6-3; possible D gene TRBD2, 7 bases. V was pared by 2 bases and J by 5 bases, with 15 bases between. The CDR3 spans 16 residues. CDR1 MNHEY and CDR2 SVGEGT come from the germline V gene. In nucleotides, the CDR3 is TGTGCCAGCAGTTACACATGGGGGGGGCGGACCGGGGAGCTGTTTTTT. It codes for CASSYTWGGRTGELFF.

This clonotype is labeled medium-sized. This chain joins TRBV12-3 or TRBV12-4 and TRBJ2-3, with TRBD1 as a possible D gene (6 bases). The germline V and J ends were trimmed by 5 bases and 2 bases, with 17 bases remaining between them. This CDR3 has 16 residues. The CDR3 spells CASSTNRVGATDTQYF. The CDR3 nucleotides read TGTGCCAGCAGTACCAACAGGGTGGGGGCCACAGATACGCAGTATTTT.

This clonotype was counted only a few times. The chain employs TRBV5-5 and TRBJ1-5; TRBD1 is a possible D gene (6 bases). The germline V gene encodes CDR1 SGHKS and CDR2 YYEKEE (reference sequence). CDR3 size: 16 residues. Between the trimmed V and J ends, which lost 4 bases and 3 bases, there was a span of 17 bases. CDR3 sequence (DNA): TGTGCCAGCAGCCACCTTCCGGACAGACTCAATCAGCCCCAGCATTTT. It codes for CASSHLPDRLNQPQHF. The entire variable domain, with the rest obtained from reference TRBV5-5 and TRBJ1-5, is as follows: DAGVTQSPTHLIKTRGQQVTLRCSPISGHKSVSWYQQVLGQGPQFIFQYYEKEERGRGNFPDRFSARQFPNYSSELNVNALLLGDSALYLCASSHLPDRLNQPQHFGDGTRLSIL.

This clonotype is medium-sized (0.01 to 0.1%) within its sample. The chain uses TRBV27 and TRBJ2-5, with 8 bases fitting TRBD1. The CDR3 runs to 12 residues. After removal of 8 bases from V and 5 bases from J, the junction contained 4 bases not matched to a gene. Germline loops: CDR1 MNHEY, CDR2 SMNVEV (reference sequence). The CDR3 sequence: CASLDREETQYF. The CDR3 DNA is TGTGCCAGCCTGGACAGGGAGGAGACCCAGTACTTC.

Judged by abundance, this clonotype is medium-sized. This rearrangement joins TRBV19 to TRBJ1-5; D might be TRBD1 (5 bases). This CDR3 has 15 residues. Germline V lookup: CDR1 LNHDA, CDR2 SQIVND (reference sequence). Trimming removed 5 bases at V and 0 bases at J, with 11 bases between. CDR3 residues: CASSLTGGSNQPQHF. The DNA for the CDR3 is TGTGCCAGTAGTCTCACAGGCGGTAGCAATCAGCCCCAGCATTTT.

The V gene is TRBV7-6, the J gene TRBJ2-5; D perhaps matches TRBD2 (6 bases). Trimming pared 5 bases from V and 2 bases from J, leaving 12 bases between. Per the germline V gene, CDR1 is SGHVS and CDR2 is FNYEAQ. CDR3 length equals 14 residues. CDR3 protein: CASSRRDWQETQYF. DNA of the CDR3: TGTGCCAGCAGCCGAAGGGACTGGCAAGAGACCCAGTACTTC.

By sample fraction, this clonotype is medium-sized. The J gene is TRBJ2-5, the V gene TRBV7-6, with D perhaps TRBD1 (5 bases). The CDR3 length is 13 residues. Germline V lookup: CDR1 SGHVS, CDR2 FNYEAQ. V was clipped by 6 bases and J by 5 bases, with 13 bases between them. The CDR3, as DNA: TGTGCCAGCAGTTTCCGGGCAGGGGAGACCCAGTACTTC. Translated, it gives CASSFRAGETQYF.

There are many counts of this clonotype. The chain employs TRBV5-1 and TRBJ1-2, with TRBD1 matching 7 bases. In germline, CDR1 is SGHRS, CDR2 YFSETQ. The CDR3 is 13 amino acids. The V gene end was trimmed by 5 bases and the J gene end by 6 bases; junction bases not matched to a gene: 7. The CDR3 region is CASRQATGDGYTF. The DNA of the CDR3 is TGCGCCAGCAGGCAAGCAACAGGGGATGGCTACACCTTC.

By share of the sample, this clonotype is medium-sized. The V and J genes are TRBV29-1 and TRBJ2-3; D tentatively reads TRBD1 or TRBD2 (6 bases each). Per germline, CDR1 SQVTM and CDR2 ANQGSEA. The CDR3 loop spans 16 amino acids. The germline V and J ends were trimmed by 3 bases and 0 bases, with 16 bases remaining between them. The CDR3 DNA follows: TGCAGCGTTGAGAGGGGGGACCCCTCTAGCACAGATACGCAGTATTTT. This codes for CSVERGDPSSTDTQYF.

This clonotype was observed a handful of times. This may be a read error: a much more frequent sequence differs by one nucleotide. The gene calls are TRBV19 and TRBJ2-4; TRBD2 matches 7 bases. V lost 8 bases, J lost 0 bases, and 4 bases stayed unmatched. The CDR3 covers 14 residues. Per germline, CDR1 LNHDA and CDR2 SQIVND (reference sequence). This CDR3 is CASGLVAAKNIQYF. The CDR3 nucleotides are TGTGCCAGTGGACTAGTGGCAGCCAAAAACATTCAGTACTTC.

This clonotype has more than one count but fewer than ten. The chain employs TRBV10-3 and TRBJ2-7; D is ambiguous. CDR1 is ENHRY, CDR2 SYGVKD, per germline. The CDR3 is 13 residues long. V lost 8 bases and J lost 2, with 13 bases in between. In nucleotides, the CDR3 is TGTGCCATCTCCGAAGGGCCACCCTACGAGCAGTACTTC. Translated, it gives CAISEGPPYEQYF.

To note about this clonotype: One junction end disagrees with the germline gene, perhaps due to a read error. This chain links TRBV6-5 with TRBJ1-5, with D unresolved. The length of the CDR3 is 14 residues. Germline CDR1 and CDR2: MNHEY and SVGAGI. The CDR3 loop is CASSYSAGYQSQHF. The CDR3 DNA reads as TGTGCCAGCAGTTACTCGGCCGGGTATCAGTCCCAGCATTTT.

This chain uses TRBV6-5 with TRBJ1-2; no firm D call. The CDR3 sequence is 15 residues long. V shed 7 bases and J shed 0 bases, with 15 bases lying between them. Germline lookup yields CDR1 MNHEY and CDR2 SVGAGI. The CDR3 DNA follows: TGTGCCAGCACCCCAGTGGCGTGGTCTAACTATGGCTACACCTTC. Translating it yields CASTPVAWSNYGYTF.

A note on this clonotype: Given a much more abundant clone one base away, this may be a read error. The chain has TRBV15 and TRBJ2-4; 10 bases are shared with TRBD1. CDR1 is LNHNV and CDR2 is YYDKDF in the germline V gene (reference sequence). The CDR3 loop spans 16 amino acids. With V trimmed by 2 bases and J by 8 bases, 9 bases remained unmatched. CDR3 residues: CATSRYGGTGVHIQYF. The CDR3 DNA reads TGTGCCACCAGCAGATATGGAGGGACAGGGGTCCACATTCAGTACTTC.